This passage covers 19 T cell receptor beta chains from one sample sequenced in a study of blood T cell repertoires in COVID-19. Sequenced by immunoSEQ multiplex PCR; TCRdb stores in-frame clones only, minus some. The sample has under 150,000 clones, around 80% seen once; the top ten hold roughly 13%. Sequencing input: peripheral blood. These receptors were taken from a man older than 75 with acute or convalescent COVID-19.

This chain uses TRBV6-6 with TRBJ2-7; TRBD1 might be the D (5 bases). V lost 3 bases, J lost 1 base, and 10 bases lay in between. CDR3 length equals 14 residues. The germline V gene encodes CDR1 MNHNY and CDR2 SVGAGI (reference sequence). The DNA for the CDR3 is TGTGCCAGCAGTTATAGCAGGGCTTCCTACGAGCAGTACTTC. This encodes CASSYSRASYEQYF.

The chain uses TRBV5-4 and TRBJ2-5; D is unresolved. This CDR3 has 14 amino acids. From germline, CDR1 is SGHNT and CDR2 YYREEE (reference sequence). Trimming took off 4 bases at V and 5 bases at J, with 15 bases between the two ends. CDR3 loop: CASSPPEWRETQYF. CDR3 nucleotides: TGTGCCAGCAGCCCCCCCGAGTGGCGGGAGACCCAGTACTTC.

The rearrangement links TRBV4-1 to TRBJ1-3; D possibly corresponds to TRBD1 (5 bases). This CDR3 region has 17 residues. The V end was cut by 1 base, the J end by 3 bases, with 16 bases between. Germline CDR1 is MGHRA and CDR2 is YSYEKL. The CDR3 sequence: CASSQGLGGAYGNTIYF. CDR3 coding DNA: TGCGCCAGCAGCCAAGGGTTAGGAGGGGCATATGGAAACACCATATATTTT.

The gene calls are TRBV28 and TRBJ1-1; 8 bases line up with TRBD1. This CDR3 spans 15 amino acids. With 3 bases clipped from V and 0 bases from J, the junction kept 3 bases outside the gene matches. Germline CDR1 MDHEN, CDR2 SYDVKM. The CDR3 spells CASSFRGRVNTEAFF. The CDR3 DNA follows: TGTGCCAGCAGTTTCAGGGGGCGGGTGAACACTGAAGCTTTCTTT.

The rearrangement joins TRBV9 to TRBJ1-2; 10 bases are shared with TRBD1. CDR1 is SGDLS, CDR2 YYNGEE, per germline. This CDR3 region has 17 residues. Trimming took 3 bases from V and 5 from J; bases not matched to a gene: 13. The CDR3 bases are TGTGCCAGCAGCGAAACCGGGACAGGGGAAGGAGTATATGGCTACACCTTC. This translates into CASSETGTGEGVYGYTF.

The chain recombines TRBV27 with TRBJ2-5; possible D gene TRBD1, 6 bases. CDR3 length: 14 amino acids. Trimming left V 2 bases short and J 1 base short, with 8 bases between. From germline, CDR1 is MNHEY and CDR2 SMNVEV (reference sequence). The CDR3 DNA is TGTGCCAGCAGTTTAATCAGGGGCCAAGAGACCCAGTACTTC. Translated, it gives CASSLIRGQETQYF.

This clone was counted between two and nine times. The chain employs TRBV2 and TRBJ1-3; the D is unclear. Germline loops: CDR1 SNHLY, CDR2 FYNNEI. V was clipped by 1 base and J by 7 bases, with 17 bases between them. The CDR3 contains 16 residues. This chain's CDR3 is CASSEVPLRAGNTIYF. The CDR3 nucleotides read TGTGCCAGCAGTGAAGTGCCTTTAAGGGCGGGGAACACCATATATTTT.

DNA of the CDR3: TGTGCCAGCAGCCAACGGGGTTCTGGAAACACCATATATTTT. Its translation: CASSQRGSGNTIYF. This rearrangement joins TRBV14 to TRBJ1-3; no clear D. Germline V lookup: CDR1 SGHDN, CDR2 FVKESK. V lost 2 bases to trimming and J lost 1 base, with 6 bases between them. The CDR3 length is 14 residues.

This clone was observed a few times. The chain couples TRBV2 to TRBJ2-2, with D possibly being TRBD1 (5 bases). Germline V CDR1 and CDR2: SNHLY, FYNNEI. The CDR3 loop spans 13 amino acids. Deletions cut 6 bases from V and 8 bases from J, with 13 bases between. The CDR3 is CASRDTFGGELFF. The CDR3 DNA sequence: TGTGCCAGCAGGGACACCTTCGGGGGGGAGCTGTTTTTT.

This chain uses TRBV4-2 with TRBJ2-7; D is ambiguous. This CDR3 has 14 residues. Germline lookup yields CDR1 LGHNA and CDR2 YNFKEQ. V lost 0 bases to trimming and J lost 6 bases, with 12 bases between them. Written as DNA, the CDR3 is TGTGCCAGCAGCCAAGATTTGGCACCGCTCGAGCAGTACTTC. This encodes CASSQDLAPLEQYF.

This clone has a handful of counts. The CDR3, as DNA: TGTGCCAGCAGGACACAGGGGGCAGAGAACGAGCAGTACTTC. Protein sequence: CASRTQGAENEQYF. V usage is TRBV6-6 and J usage is TRBJ2-7; TRBD1 matches at 9 bases. J gave up 5 bases and V 6 bases, and 8 bases lay outside the gene matches. CDR3 length equals 14 residues. CDR1 MNHNY and CDR2 SVGAGI come from the germline V gene (reference sequence).

This chain uses TRBV6-1 with TRBJ1-1; maybe TRBD1 (6 bases). V was shortened by 4 bases and J by 1 base, with 19 bases between the two germline ends. This CDR3 contains 17 residues. Germline V gene sequence: CDR1 MNHNS, CDR2 SASEGT. The CDR3 bases are TGTGCCAGCAGTGGGTACCCACTCAACAGGGAGAACACTGAAGCTTTCTTT. The encoded protein is CASSGYPLNRENTEAFF.

The gene calls are TRBV27 and TRBJ2-5, with TRBD2 matching over 11 bases. In germline, CDR1 is MNHEY, CDR2 SMNVEV (reference sequence). The CDR3 loop spans 15 amino acids. J lost 5 bases, V lost 5 bases, and 7 bases had no gene match. The CDR3 loop is CASSPALAGGETQYF. The CDR3 nucleotides are TGTGCCAGCAGTCCGGCGCTAGCGGGGGGCGAGACCCAGTACTTC.

This chain uses TRBV28 with TRBJ1-5; 7 positions match TRBD1. CDR1 and CDR2 (germline): MDHEN, SYDVKM. The CDR3 sequence is 14 residues long. J gave up 11 bases and V 6 bases, and 13 bases lay outside the gene matches. This CDR3 reads CASSQGGSVQSQHF. The CDR3 region has the DNA TGTGCCAGCAGCCAGGGGGGTTCGGTACAGTCCCAGCATTTT.

The gene calls are TRBV11-3 and TRBJ1-1, with 7 bases lining up with TRBD1. CDR1 SGHNT and CDR2 YENEEA come from the germline V gene. The CDR3 is 12 amino acids. With 5 bases clipped from V and 10 bases from J, the junction kept 7 bases outside the gene matches. In nucleotides, the CDR3 is TGTGCCAGCAGCCCCGGTAGGGGGCGAGCTTTCTTT. It codes for CASSPGRGRAFF.

This chain uses TRBV5-1 with TRBJ2-7, with D maybe TRBD1 (5 bases). The CDR3 is 11 residues long. The V end was cut by 7 bases, the J end by 5 bases, with 10 bases between. Germline V lookup: CDR1 SGHRS, CDR2 YFSETQ. In DNA form, the CDR3 reads TGCGCCAGCGATGCAGGGAACGAGCAGTACTTC. This gives the protein CASDAGNEQYF.

The chain is built from TRBV28 and TRBJ1-5; 9 nucleotides agree with TRBD1. The V and J ends lost 3 bases and 4 bases, in that order; junction bases with no gene match: 7. Looked up from germline, CDR1 is MDHEN and CDR2 is SYDVKM. The CDR3 consists of 16 residues. The CDR3 reads CASSLGQGRRNQPQHF. The DNA for the CDR3 is TGTGCCAGCAGTTTGGGACAGGGAAGGAGGAATCAGCCCCAGCATTTT.

The chain uses TRBV28 and TRBJ1-2; 7 positions agree with TRBD1. The CDR3 has 19 residues. The V and J ends lost 2 bases and 5 bases, in that order; junction bases with no gene match: 20. Germline CDR1 is MDHEN and CDR2 is SYDVKM. The CDR3 here is CASSLVGFVSDTRGYGYTF. For the CDR3, the DNA is TGTGCCAGCAGTTTAGTGGGATTCGTTAGCGATACCAGGGGGTATGGCTACACCTTC.

The V gene is TRBV4-2, the J gene TRBJ2-1, with 9 bases identical to TRBD2. Looked up from germline, CDR1 is LGHNA and CDR2 is YNFKEQ. The CDR3 spans 17 residues. The V and J ends lost 0 bases and 7 bases, in that order; junction bases with no gene match: 10. The CDR3 DNA reads TGTGCCAGCAGCCAAGAAGTGCGGCGGGGGGGCCGTAATGAGCAGTTCTTC. Translated, it gives CASSQEVRRGGRNEQFF.